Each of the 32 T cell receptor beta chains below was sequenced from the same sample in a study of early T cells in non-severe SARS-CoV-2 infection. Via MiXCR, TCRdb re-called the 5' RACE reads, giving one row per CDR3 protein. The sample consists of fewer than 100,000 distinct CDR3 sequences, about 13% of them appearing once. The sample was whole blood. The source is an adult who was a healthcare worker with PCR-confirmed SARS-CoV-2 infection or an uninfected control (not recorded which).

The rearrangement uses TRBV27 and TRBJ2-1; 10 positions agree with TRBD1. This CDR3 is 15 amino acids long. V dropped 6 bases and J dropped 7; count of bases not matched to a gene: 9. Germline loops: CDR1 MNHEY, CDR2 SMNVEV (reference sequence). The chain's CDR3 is CASRRLGTGDNEQFF. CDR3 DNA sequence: TGTGCCAGCAGGCGCCTTGGGACAGGGGATAATGAGCAGTTCTTC.

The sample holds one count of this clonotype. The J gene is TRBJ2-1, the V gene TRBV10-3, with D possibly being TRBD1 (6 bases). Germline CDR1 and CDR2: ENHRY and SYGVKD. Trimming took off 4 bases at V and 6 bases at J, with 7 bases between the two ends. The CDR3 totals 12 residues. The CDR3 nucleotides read TGTGCCATCAGTGTACAGGGCAATGAGCAGTTCTTC. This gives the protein CAISVQGNEQFF.

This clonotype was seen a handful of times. The CDR3 DNA reads as TGTGCCAGCAGCCAACTCCAGCGGGGTGCCGCGAACACCGGGGAGCTGTTTTTT. It specifies CASSQLQRGAANTGELFF. The rearrangement joins TRBV4-2 to TRBJ2-2; TRBD2 aligns across 7 bases. The J segment lost 0 bases and the V segment lost 2 bases, leaving 9 bases of the junction unmatched. Per the germline V gene, CDR1 is LGHNA and CDR2 is YNFKEQ. The CDR3 totals 18 residues.

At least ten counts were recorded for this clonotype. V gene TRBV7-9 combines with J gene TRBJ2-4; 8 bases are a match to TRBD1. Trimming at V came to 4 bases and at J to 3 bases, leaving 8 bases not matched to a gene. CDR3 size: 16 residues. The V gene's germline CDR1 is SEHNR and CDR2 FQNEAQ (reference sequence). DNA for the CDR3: TGTGCCAGCAGCTCCGACAGGGGAGGAGACAAAAACATTCAGTACTTC. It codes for CASSSDRGGDKNIQYF.

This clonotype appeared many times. The CDR3 is CASSLGAIQETQYF. CDR3 bases: TGCGCCAGCAGCTTGGGTGCGATCCAAGAGACCCAGTACTTC. The rearrangement uses TRBV5-1 and TRBJ2-5; D gene uncertain. V was cut by 0 bases and J by 1 base, with 7 bases left in between. This CDR3 is built from 14 residues. CDR1 and CDR2 (germline): SGHRS, YFSETQ. The full variable domain, rest sourced from reference TRBV5-1 and TRBJ2-5, is KAGVTQTPRYLIKTRGQQVTLSCSPISGHRSVSWYQQTPGQGLQFLFEYFSETQRNKGNFPGRFSGRQFSNSRSEMNVSTLELGDSALYLCASSLGAIQETQYFGPGTRLLVL.

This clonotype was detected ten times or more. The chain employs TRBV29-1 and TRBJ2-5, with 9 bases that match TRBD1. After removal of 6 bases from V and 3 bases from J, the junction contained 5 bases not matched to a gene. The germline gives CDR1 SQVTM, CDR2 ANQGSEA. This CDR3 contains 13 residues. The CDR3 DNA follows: TGCAGCGTCATGACAGGGGGGGAAGAGACCCAGTACTTC. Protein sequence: CSVMTGGEETQYF.

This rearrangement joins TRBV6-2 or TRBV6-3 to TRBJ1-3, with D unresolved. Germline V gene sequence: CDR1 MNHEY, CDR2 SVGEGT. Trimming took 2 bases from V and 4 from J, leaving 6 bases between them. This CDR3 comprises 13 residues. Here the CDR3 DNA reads TGTGCCAGCAGTTACGCCGGGGGAAACACCATATATTTT. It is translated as CASSYAGGNTIYF.

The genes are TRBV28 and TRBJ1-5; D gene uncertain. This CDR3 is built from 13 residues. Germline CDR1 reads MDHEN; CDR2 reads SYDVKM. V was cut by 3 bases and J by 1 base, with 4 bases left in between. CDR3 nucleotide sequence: TGTGCCAGCAGTTTCGAGAGCAATCAGCCCCAGCATTTT. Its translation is CASSFESNQPQHF.

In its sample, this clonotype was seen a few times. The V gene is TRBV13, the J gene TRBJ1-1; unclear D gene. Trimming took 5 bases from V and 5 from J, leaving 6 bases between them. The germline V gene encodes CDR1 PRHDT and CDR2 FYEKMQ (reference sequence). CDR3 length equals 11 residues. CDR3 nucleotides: TGTGCCAGCAGCCGTACAACTGAAGCTTTCTTT. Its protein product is CASSRTTEAFF.

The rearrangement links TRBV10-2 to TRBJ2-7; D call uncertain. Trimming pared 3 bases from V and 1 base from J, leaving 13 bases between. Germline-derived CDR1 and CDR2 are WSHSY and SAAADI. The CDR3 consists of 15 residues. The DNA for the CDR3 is TGCGCCAGCAGTGACATGGCGGTAGGGTCCTACGAGCAGTACTTC. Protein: CASSDMAVGSYEQYF.

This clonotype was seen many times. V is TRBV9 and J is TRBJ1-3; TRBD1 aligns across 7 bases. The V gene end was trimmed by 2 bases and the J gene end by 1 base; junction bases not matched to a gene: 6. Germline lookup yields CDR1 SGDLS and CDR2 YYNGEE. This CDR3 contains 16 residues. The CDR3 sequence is CASSVAGGPSGNTIYF. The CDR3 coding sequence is TGTGCCAGCAGCGTCGCAGGGGGTCCATCTGGAAACACCATATATTTT.

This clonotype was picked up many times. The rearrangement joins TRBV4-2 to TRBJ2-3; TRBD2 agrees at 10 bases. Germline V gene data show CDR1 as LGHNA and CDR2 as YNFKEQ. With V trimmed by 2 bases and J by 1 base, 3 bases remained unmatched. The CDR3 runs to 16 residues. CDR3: CASSQFTSGGTDTQYF. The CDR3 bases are TGTGCCAGCAGCCAATTTACTAGCGGGGGCACAGATACGCAGTATTTT.

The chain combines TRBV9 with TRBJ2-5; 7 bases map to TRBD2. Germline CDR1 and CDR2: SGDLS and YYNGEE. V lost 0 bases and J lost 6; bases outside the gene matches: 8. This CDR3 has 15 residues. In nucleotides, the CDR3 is TGTGCCAGCAGCGTAGGGGGACTATCGAGCCAGACCCAGTACTTC. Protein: CASSVGGLSSQTQYF.

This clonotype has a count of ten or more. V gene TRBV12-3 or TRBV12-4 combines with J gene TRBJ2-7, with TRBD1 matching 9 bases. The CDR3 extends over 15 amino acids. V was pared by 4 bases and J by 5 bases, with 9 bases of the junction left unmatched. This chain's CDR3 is CASSWGRTGDNEQYF. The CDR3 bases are TGTGCCAGCAGTTGGGGGAGGACAGGGGACAACGAGCAGTACTTC.

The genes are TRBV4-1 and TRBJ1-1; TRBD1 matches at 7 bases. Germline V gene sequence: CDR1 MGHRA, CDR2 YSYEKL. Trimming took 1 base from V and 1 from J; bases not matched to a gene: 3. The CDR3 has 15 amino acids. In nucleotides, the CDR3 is TGCGCCAGCAGCCAAGGACAGGGCCAGAACACTGAAGCTTTCTTT. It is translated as CASSQGQGQNTEAFF.

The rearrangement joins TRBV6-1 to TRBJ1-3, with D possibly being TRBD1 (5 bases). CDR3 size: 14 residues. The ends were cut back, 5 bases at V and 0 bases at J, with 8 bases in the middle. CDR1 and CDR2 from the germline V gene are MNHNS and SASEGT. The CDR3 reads CASSRGSSGNTIYF. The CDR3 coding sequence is TGTGCCAGCAGTAGGGGAAGCTCTGGAAACACCATATATTTT.

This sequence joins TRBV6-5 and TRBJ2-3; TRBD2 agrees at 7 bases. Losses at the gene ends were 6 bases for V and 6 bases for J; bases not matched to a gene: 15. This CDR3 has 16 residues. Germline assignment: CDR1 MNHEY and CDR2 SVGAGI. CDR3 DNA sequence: TGTGCCAGCAGGCAGACACGACTAGACGGGGGGGATACGCAGTATTTT. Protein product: CASRQTRLDGGDTQYF.

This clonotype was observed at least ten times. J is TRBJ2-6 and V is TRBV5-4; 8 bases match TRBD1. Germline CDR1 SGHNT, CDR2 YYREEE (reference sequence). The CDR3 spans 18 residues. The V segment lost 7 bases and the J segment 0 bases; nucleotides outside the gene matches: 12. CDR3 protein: CASHAVRGQGSGANVLTF. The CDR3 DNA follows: TGTGCCAGCCATGCTGTGAGAGGACAGGGCTCTGGGGCCAACGTCCTGACTTTC.

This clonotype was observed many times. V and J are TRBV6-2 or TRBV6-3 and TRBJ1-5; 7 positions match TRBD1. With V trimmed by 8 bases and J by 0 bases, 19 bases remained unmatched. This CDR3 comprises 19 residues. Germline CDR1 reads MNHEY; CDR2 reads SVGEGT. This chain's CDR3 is CASPRGPGQLYYSNQPQHF. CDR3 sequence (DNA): TGTGCCAGCCCTCGCGGCCCGGGACAGCTATACTATAGCAATCAGCCCCAGCATTTT.

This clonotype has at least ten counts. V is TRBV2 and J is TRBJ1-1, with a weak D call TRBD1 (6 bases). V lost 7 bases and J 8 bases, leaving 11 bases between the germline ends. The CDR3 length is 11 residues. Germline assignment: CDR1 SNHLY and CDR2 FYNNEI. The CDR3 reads CASIKDREAFF. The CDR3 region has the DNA TGTGCCAGCATAAAGGACAGAGAAGCTTTCTTT. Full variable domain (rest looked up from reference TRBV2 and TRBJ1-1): EPEVTQTPSHQVTQMGQEVILRCVPISNHLYFYWYRQILGQKVEFLVSFYNNEISEKSEIFDDQFSVERPDGSNFTLKIRSTKLEDSAMYFCASIKDREAFFGQGTRLTVV.

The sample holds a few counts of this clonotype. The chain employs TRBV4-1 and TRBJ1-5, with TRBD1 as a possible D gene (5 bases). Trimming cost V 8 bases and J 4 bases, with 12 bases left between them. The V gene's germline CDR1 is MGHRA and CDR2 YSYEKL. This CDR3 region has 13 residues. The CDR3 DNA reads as TGCGCCAGCGGGAATGAGGGGAATCAGCCCCAGCATTTT. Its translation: CASGNEGNQPQHF.

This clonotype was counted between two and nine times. The CDR3 here is CASSLSRETDTQYF. DNA for the CDR3: TGCGCCAGCAGCTTGAGCAGGGAGACAGATACGCAGTATTTT. The chain links TRBV5-1 to TRBJ2-3; tentatively, D is TRBD1 or TRBD2 (5 bases each). V lost 1 base to trimming and J lost 3 bases, with 9 bases between them. The CDR3 is made up of 14 amino acids. CDR1 and CDR2 from the germline V gene are SGHRS and YFSETQ.

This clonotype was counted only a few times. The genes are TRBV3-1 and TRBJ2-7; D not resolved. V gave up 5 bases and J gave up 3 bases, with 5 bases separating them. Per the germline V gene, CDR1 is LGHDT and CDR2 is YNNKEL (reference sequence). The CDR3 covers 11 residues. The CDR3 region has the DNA TGTGCCAGCAGCTCTATCTACGAGCAGTACTTC. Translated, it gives CASSSIYEQYF.

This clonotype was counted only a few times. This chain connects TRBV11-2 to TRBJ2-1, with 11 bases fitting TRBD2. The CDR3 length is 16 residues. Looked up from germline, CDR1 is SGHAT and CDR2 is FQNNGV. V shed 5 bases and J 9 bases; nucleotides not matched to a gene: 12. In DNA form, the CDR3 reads TGTGCCAGCAGCCCGCTCTTAGCGGGGGGGCTAGTTGAGCAGTTCTTC. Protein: CASSPLLAGGLVEQFF.

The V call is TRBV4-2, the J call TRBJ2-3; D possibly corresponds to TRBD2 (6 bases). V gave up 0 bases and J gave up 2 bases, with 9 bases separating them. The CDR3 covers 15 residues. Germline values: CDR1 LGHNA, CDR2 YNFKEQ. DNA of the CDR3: TGTGCCAGCAGCCAAGATGCGGGACCCACAGATACGCAGTATTTT. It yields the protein CASSQDAGPTDTQYF.

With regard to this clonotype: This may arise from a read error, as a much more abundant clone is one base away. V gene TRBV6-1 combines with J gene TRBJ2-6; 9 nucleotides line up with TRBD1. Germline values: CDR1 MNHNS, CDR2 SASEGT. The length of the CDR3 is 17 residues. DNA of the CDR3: TGTGCCAGCACTAAGCTACAGGGGGCCTCTGGGGCCATCGTCCTGACTTTC. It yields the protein CASTKLQGASGAIVLTF.

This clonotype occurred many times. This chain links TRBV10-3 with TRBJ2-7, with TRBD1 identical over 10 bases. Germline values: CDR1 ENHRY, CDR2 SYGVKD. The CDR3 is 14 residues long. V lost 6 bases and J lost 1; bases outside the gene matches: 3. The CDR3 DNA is TGTGCCATCAGCCAGGACAGGGGGTCCTACGAGCAGTACTTC. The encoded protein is CAISQDRGSYEQYF.

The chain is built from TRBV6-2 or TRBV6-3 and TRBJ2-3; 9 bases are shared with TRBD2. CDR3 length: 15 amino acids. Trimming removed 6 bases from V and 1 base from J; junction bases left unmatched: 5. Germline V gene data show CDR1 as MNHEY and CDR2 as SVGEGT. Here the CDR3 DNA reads TGTGCCAGCAGATCGGTAGCGGGGGGCACAGATACGCAGTATTTT. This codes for CASRSVAGGTDTQYF.

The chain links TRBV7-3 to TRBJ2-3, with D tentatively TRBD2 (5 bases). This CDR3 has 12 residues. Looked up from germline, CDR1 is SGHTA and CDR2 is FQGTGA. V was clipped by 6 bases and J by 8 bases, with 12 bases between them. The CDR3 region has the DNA TGTGCCAGCAGATCGGCAGGAGGTACGCAGTATTTT. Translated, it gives CASRSAGGTQYF.

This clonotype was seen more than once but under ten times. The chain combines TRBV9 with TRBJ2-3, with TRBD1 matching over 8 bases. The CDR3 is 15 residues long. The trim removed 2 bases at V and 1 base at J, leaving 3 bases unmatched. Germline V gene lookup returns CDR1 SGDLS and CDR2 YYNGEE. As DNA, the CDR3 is TGTGCCAGCAGCGTTGGACAGGGCCGCACAGATACGCAGTATTTT. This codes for CASSVGQGRTDTQYF.

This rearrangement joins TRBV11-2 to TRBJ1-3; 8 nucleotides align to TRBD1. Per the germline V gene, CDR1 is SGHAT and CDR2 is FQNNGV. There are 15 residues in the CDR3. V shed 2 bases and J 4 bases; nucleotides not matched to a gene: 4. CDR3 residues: CASSLPGGSGNTIYF. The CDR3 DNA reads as TGTGCCAGCAGCTTACCAGGGGGCTCGGGAAACACCATATATTTT. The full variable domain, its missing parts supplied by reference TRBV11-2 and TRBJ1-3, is EAGVAQSPRYKIIEKRQSVAFWCNPISGHATLYWYQQILGQGPKLLIQFQNNGVVDDSQLPKDRFSAERLKGVDSTLKIQPAKLEDSAVYLCASSLPGGSGNTIYFGEGSWLTVV.

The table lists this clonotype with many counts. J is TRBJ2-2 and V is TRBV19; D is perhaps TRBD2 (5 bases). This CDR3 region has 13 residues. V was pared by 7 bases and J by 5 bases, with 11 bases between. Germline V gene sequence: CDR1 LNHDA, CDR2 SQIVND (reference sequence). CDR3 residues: CASMREWTGELFF. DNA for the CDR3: TGTGCCAGTATGAGGGAGTGGACCGGGGAGCTGTTTTTT.